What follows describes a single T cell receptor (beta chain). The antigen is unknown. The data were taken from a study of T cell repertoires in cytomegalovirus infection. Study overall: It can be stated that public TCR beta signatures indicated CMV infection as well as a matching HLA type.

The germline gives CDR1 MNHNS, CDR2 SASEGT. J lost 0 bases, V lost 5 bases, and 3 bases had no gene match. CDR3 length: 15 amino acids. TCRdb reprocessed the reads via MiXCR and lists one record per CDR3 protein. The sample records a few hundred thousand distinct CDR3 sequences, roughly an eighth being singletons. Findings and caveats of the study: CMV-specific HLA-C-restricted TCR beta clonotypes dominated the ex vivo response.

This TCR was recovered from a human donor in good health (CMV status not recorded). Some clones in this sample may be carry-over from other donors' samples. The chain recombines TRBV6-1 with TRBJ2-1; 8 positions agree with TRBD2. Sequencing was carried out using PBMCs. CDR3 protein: CASSYGTSSYNEQFF. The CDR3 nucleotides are TGTGCCAGCAGTTACGGGACTAGCTCCTACAATGAGCAGTTCTTC.